The rows below give T cell receptor beta chains drawn from one sample of a study of OX40 agonist ivuxolimab in advanced cancers. TCRdb's table, derived via immunoSEQ multiplex PCR, lists solely in-frame clones and lacks some. Of some 80,000 clones listed, 70% to 90% are singletons. The input for sequencing was CD4+ or CD8+ T cells sorted from blood, taken in a trial of the OX40 agonist ivuxolimab. The receptor set was obtained from an adult with an advanced solid tumor such as melanoma, head and neck, liver or kidney cancer. Each CDR3 is given with its conserved first and last residue.

TRBJ2-5,TRBV23-1,CASSQLRRLAGKYF
TRBJ2-1,TRBV7-2,CASSLARRGNLNEQFF
TRBJ1-2,TRBV28,CASSLYPDRTPSLYGYTF
TRBJ2-1,TRBV5-1,CASSPREGLNNEQFF
TRBJ2-7,TRBV5-4,CASSFQGTYEQYF
TRBJ1-3,TRBV9,CASSVDAGNTIYF
TRBJ1-6,TRBV5-1,CASSLLGSSYNSPLHF
TRBJ1-2,TRBV2,CASRENREDGYTF
TRBJ1-2,TRBV4-3,CASSQEGQYPYGYTF
TRBJ1-4,TRBV30,CAWSGTGGFEKLFF
TRBJ2-1,TRBV5-5,CASSLQIADNEQFF
TRBJ2-1,TRBV27,CASSSLPGESNEQFF
TRBJ1-1,TRBV7-3,CASSLGHSGNTEAFF
TRBJ1-5,TRBV19,CASSQASIGSNQPQHF
TRBJ2-1,TRBV19,CASTSYRGPNEQFF
TRBJ2-1,TRBV7-8,CASSLVNEQFF
TRBJ1-6,TRBV30,CAGKQGYNSPLHF
TRBJ1-3,TRBV7-6,CASSLGGLGNTIYF
TRBJ1-1,TRBV7-3,CASSSGGQLTEAFF
TRBJ2-1,TRBV7-8,CASSLNGNEQFF
TRBJ2-3,TRBV29-1,CSLTGDYTDTQYF
TRBJ1-3,TRBV9,CASSVALINSGNTIYF
TRBJ2-3,TRBV30,CAWSVALAGGNTQYF
TRBJ2-5,TRBV2,CASSRGETQYF
TRBJ1-2,TRBV4-3,CASSQGGQGANYGYTF
TRBJ2-1,TRBV4-2,CASSQAGKTEQFF
TRBJ2-5,TRBV6-1,CASSEGPRETQYF
TRBJ2-3,TRBV5-1,CASSPPRQAPTDTQYF
TRBJ1-2,TRBV6-4,CASPTDRGGYTF
TRBJ2-5,TRBV15,CATSRAWWQQETQYF
TRBJ1-5,TRBV11-2,CASSLDRQGQPQHF
TRBJ1-5,TRBV9,CASSVGPYSNQPQHF
TRBJ1-2,TRBV5-8,CASTLFFGYTF
TRBJ2-7,TRBV5-1,CASSLWDEQYF
TRBJ1-2,TRBV27,CASSADRALAGYTF
TRBJ2-5,TRBV27,CASSSGTGGETQYF
TRBJ2-5,TRBV2,CASSEFQETQYF
TRBJ1-5,TRBV6-6,CASSYSTANQPQHF
TRBJ2-5,TRBV21-1,CASSEELRGSRETQYF
TRBJ1-1,TRBV5-6,CASRRTPSAEAFF
TRBJ1-2,TRBV7-9,CASSGKTYGYTF
TRBJ1-2,TRBV7-8,CASSLGQDYGYTF